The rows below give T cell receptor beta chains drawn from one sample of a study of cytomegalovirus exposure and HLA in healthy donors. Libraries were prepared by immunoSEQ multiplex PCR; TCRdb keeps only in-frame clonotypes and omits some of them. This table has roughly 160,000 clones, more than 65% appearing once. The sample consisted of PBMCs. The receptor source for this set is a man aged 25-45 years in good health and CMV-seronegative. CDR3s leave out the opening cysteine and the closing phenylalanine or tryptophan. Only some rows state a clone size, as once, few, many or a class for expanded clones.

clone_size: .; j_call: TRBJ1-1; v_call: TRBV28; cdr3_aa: ASTRYFANTEAF
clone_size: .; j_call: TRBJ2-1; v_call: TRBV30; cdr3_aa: AWSVSSSHYNEQF
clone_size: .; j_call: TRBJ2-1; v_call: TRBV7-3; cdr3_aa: ASSFGGSIYNEQF
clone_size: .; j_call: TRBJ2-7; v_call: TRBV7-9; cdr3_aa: ASSFNRGYEQY
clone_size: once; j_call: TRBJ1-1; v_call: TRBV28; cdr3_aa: ASSLSLNTEAF
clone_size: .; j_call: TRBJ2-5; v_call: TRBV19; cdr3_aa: ASSPTGTETQY
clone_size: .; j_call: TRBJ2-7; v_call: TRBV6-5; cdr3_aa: ASSRGQGAYEQY
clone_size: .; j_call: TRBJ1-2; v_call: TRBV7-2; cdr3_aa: ASSTYLEGPTYGYT
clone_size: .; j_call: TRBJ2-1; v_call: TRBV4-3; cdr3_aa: ASSQHGQGGYNEQF
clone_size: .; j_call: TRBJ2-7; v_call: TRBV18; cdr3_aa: ASSPRQGTYEQY
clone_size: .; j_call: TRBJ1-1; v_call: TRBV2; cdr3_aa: ATTGLTEAF
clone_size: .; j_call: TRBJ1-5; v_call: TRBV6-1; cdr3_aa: ASSDPRRDSPNQPQH
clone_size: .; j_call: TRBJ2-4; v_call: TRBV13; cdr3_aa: ASSLAGQGKNIQY
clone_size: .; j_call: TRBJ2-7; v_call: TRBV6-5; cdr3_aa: ASSYRDSSYEQY
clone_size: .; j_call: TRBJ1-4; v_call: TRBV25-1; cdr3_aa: ASSGWGQGIGSNEKLF
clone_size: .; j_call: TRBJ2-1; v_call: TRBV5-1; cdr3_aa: ASSPTGPVSSYNEQF
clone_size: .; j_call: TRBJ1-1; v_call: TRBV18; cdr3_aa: ASSRGQGETEAF
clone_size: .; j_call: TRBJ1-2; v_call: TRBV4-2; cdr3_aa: ASKSGSYGSRGYT
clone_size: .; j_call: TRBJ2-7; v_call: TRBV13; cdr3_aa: ASSTGTLYSYEQY
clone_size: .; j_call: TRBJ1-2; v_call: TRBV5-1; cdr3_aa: ASSWDGGAGYT
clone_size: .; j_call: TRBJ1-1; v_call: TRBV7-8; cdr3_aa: ASSTGGTEAF
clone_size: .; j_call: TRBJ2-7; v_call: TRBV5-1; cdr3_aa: ASKDTGSYEQY
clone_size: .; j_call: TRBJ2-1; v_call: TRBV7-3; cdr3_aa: ASKGAYPNNEQF
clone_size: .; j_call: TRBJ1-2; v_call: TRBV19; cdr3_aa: ASRPPDRGPTYGYT
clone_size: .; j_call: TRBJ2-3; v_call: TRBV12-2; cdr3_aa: ASPLRLGYSTDTQY
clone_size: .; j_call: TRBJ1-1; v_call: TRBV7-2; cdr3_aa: ASSRREGTEAF
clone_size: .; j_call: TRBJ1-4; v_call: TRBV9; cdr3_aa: ASSVETGNEKLF
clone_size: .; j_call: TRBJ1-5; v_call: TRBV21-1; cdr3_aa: ASSRDPRQGSNQPQH
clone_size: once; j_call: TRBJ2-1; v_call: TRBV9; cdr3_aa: ASSVETSGSMHEQF
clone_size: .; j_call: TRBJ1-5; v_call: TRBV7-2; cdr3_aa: ASSARSTGNSNQPQH
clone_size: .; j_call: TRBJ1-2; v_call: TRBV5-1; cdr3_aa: ASSLGTAYGYT
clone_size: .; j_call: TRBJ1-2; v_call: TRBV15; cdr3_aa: ATSSGEGDGYT
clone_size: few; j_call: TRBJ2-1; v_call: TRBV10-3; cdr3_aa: AIRGQPGEGEASYNEQF
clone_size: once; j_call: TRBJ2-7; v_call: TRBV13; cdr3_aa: ASTQGSRAPYEQY
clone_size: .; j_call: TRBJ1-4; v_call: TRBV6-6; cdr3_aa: ASRQPGEGKLF
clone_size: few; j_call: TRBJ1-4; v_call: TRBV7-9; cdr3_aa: ASSLGTGGLWEKLF
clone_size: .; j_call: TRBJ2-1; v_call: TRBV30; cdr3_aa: AWSLPGLASYNEQF
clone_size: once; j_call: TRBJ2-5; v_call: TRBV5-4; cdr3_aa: ASSPRGGTSGSQTQY
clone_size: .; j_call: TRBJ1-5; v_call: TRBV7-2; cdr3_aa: ASSLTFGTGNYQPQH
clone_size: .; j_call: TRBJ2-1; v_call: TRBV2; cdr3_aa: ASFTGTSSYNEQF
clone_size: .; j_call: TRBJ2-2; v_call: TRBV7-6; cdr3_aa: ASSLKLASTGELF
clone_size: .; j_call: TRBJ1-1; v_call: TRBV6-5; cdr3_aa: ASSRTGTNTEAF
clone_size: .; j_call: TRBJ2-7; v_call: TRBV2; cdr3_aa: ASSEIPSIPYEQY
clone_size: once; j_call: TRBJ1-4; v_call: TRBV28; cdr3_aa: ASSFGYGQTSREKLF
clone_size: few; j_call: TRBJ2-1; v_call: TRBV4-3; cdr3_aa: ASRPGQGAGEQF
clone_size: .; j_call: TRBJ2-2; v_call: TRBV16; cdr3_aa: ASSRNGGHSGELF
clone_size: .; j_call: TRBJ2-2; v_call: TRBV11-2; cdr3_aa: ASSFSLAPNTGELF
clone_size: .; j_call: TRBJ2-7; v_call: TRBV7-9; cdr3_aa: ASSSELAVAYEQY
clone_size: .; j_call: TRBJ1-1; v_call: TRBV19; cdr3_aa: ASSIGSGWTEAF
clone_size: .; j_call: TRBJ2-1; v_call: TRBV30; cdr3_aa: AWGGQTLNGGQF
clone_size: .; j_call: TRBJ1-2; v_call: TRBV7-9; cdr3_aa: ASSSSGGNYGYT
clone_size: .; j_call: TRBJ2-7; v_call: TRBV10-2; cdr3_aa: ASSERGQGAGEQY
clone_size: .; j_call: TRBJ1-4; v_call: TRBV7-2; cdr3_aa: ASSYTGEKLF
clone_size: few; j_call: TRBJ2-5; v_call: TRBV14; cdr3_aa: ASSQNSPAGETQY
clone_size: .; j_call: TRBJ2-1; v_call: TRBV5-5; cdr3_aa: ASEGAVEQF
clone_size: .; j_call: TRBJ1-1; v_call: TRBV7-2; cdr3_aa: ASSYVSGGVTEAF
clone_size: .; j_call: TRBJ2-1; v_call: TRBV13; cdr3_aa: ASSTAELPYNEQF
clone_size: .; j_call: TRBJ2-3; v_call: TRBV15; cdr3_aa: ATIQRSGTSGEYTDTQY
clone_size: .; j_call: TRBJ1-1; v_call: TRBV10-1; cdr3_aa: ASSAHRESTEAF
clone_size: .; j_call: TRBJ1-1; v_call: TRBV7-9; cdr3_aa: ASSLEGEAEAF